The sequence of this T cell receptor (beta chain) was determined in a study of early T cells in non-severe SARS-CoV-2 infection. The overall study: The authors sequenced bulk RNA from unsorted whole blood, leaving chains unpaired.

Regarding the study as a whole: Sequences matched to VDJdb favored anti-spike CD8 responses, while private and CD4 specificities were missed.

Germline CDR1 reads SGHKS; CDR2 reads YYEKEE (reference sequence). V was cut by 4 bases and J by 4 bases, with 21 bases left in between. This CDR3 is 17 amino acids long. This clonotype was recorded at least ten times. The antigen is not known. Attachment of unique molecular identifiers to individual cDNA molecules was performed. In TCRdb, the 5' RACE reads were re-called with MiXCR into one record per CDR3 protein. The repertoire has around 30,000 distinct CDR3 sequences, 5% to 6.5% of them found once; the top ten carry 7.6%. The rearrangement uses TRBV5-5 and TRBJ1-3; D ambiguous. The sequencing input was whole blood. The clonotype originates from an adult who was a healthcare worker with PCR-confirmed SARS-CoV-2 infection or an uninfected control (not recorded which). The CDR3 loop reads CASSQEFGGMGGNTIYF. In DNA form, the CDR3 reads TGTGCCAGCAGCCAAGAGTTCGGCGGAATGGGAGGAAACACCATATATTTT.